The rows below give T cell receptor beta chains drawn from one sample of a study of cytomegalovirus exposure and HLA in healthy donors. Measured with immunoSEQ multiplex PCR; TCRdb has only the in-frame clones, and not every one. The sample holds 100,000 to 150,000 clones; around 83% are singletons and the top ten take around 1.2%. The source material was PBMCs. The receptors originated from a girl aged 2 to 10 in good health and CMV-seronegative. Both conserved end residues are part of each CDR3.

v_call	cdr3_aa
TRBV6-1	CASSLLAGGDEQYF
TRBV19	CASRLKAFF
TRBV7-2	CASRLGDRLAEFTGELFF
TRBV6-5	CASSPRRDRGEQYF
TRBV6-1	CASSEERDMFYEQYF
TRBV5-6	CASSLASSYEQYF
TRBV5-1	CASSLGPGFTSTYEQYF
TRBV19	CASSTGLFANTGELFF
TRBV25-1	CASSDGSSTPETQYF
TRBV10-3	CAIATGALFDEQYF
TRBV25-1	CASSEYQDSSYEQYF
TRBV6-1	CASRTGGGSNQPQHF
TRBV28	CASSFRTWAAHEQYF
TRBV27	CASTGLGSPNEQFF
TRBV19	CASGQGAYEQYF
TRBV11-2	CASSSQGAGANVLTF
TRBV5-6	CASSSDRAPGELFF
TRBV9	CASSPARGGLNSYEQYF
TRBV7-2	CASSLQNYEQYF
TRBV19	CASSIVGLGNTIYF
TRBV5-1	CASSLTTSGADTQYF
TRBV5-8	CASSIGTENMNTEAFF
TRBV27	CASRGALAGSNQPQHF
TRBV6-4	CASQNRLAGYEQYF
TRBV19	CASSPLRTPGNTIYF
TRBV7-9	CASSPAPGPSFF
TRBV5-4	CASRSSGGALEDTQYF
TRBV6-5	CASSYSIGGQVDVLHF
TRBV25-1	CASSELTGGFSYEQYF
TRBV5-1	CASSPGAGMNTEAFF
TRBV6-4	CASSPLAGGRNEQFF
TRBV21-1	CASSAPDREHEKLFF
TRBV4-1	CASSQGATEQYF
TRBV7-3	CASSSIGGLADTDTQYF
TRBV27	CATRWGLTDTQYF
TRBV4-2	CASSPIAGEGPVIEQYF
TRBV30	CAWSDGLRVYEQYF
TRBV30	CAWTRGLGLETQYF
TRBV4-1	CASSRFPGGPGNEQFF
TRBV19	CASRKIGTGDSFF
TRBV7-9	CASSSSPLAGQTSYEQYF
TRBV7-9	CASNAGGAGQPQHF
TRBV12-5	CASGGGSGNTIYF
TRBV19	CASRNREGDSPLHF
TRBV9	CASSETGDYGYTF
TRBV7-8	CASSLWAGFDTEAFF
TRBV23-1	CANRTGGVYGYTF